These 20 T cell receptor beta chains were all obtained from the same sample, sequenced in a study of OX40 agonist ivuxolimab in advanced cancers. Library preparation used the immunoSEQ multiplex PCR assay. Held by TCRdb, this immuneACCESS table contains in-frame sequences only and omits some clones. Under half of the omission traces to an unresolved V gene where checked; the cause of the rest is unknown. Here the sample has some 100,000 clones; 75% to 95% occur a single time. Roughly 0.56% of the sample belongs to the ten largest clones. The sample in question was CD4+ or CD8+ T cells sorted from blood, obtained in a trial of the OX40 agonist ivuxolimab. The receptors originated from an adult with an advanced solid tumor such as melanoma, head and neck, liver or kidney cancer.

This chain links TRBV5-1 with TRBJ2-3, with D unclear. The V and J ends lost 1 base and 5 bases respectively, with 14 bases between them. Germline CDR1 is SGHRS and CDR2 is YFSETQ. The CDR3 covers 15 residues. This CDR3 is CASSLRGGAGDTQYF. The DNA of the CDR3 is TGCGCCAGCAGCTTGCGTGGCGGAGCCGGAGATACGCAGTATTTT.

The chain is built from TRBV7-9 and TRBJ2-7; no firm D call. Deletions cut 1 base from V and 3 bases from J, with 10 bases between. This CDR3 comprises 14 residues. Per the germline V gene, CDR1 is SEHNR and CDR2 is FQNEAQ (reference sequence). For the CDR3, the DNA is TGTGCCAGCAGCTTAGGACCCCGCGGCTACGAGCAGTACTTC. Its protein is CASSLGPRGYEQYF.

This clone showed up just once. V is TRBV5-4 and J is TRBJ1-2; D is ambiguous. Germline CDR1 and CDR2: SGHNT and YYREEE (reference sequence). V was cut by 0 bases and J by 4 bases, with 7 bases left in between. This CDR3 is built from 13 residues. The CDR3 sequence: CASSLDGPYGYTF. The DNA of the CDR3 is TGTGCCAGCAGCTTGGATGGGCCCTATGGCTACACCTTC.

This clone was observed a single time. The chain is built from TRBV28 and TRBJ1-2; possible D gene TRBD1, 5 bases. With 0 bases removed from V and 8 bases from J, the gap between germline ends came to 10 bases. The V gene's germline CDR1 is MDHEN and CDR2 SYDVKM. The CDR3 contains 13 residues. CDR3 protein: CASSLWDKEGYTF. DNA for the CDR3: TGTGCCAGCAGTTTATGGGACAAGGAGGGCTACACCTTC.

The chain employs TRBV6-6 and TRBJ2-7; TRBD2 matches at 7 bases. The CDR3 has 12 amino acids. J lost 3 bases, V lost 6 bases, and 2 bases had no gene match. CDR1 is MNHNY and CDR2 is SVGAGI in the germline V gene (reference sequence). The CDR3 DNA reads as TGTGCCAGCAGCCCGGGGGGCTACGAGCAGTACTTC. It encodes CASSPGGYEQYF.

This chain connects TRBV28 to TRBJ2-3; TRBD2 is a possible D gene (7 bases). Trimming cost V 8 bases and J 4 bases, with 22 bases left between them. In germline, CDR1 is MDHEN, CDR2 SYDVKM. This CDR3 contains 16 residues. CDR3 sequence (DNA): TGTGCCAGCGCCTCGGAACTGGGGAGGGGGGCAGATACGCAGTATTTT. Translation: CASASELGRGADTQYF. The variable domain in full, with the rest retrieved from reference TRBV28 and TRBJ2-3, is DVKVTQSSRYLVKRTGEKVFLECVQDMDHENMFWYRQDPGLGLRLIYFSYDVKMKEKGDIPEGYSVSREKKERFSLILESASTNQTSMYLCASASELGRGADTQYFGPGTRLTVL.

The chain combines TRBV11-3 with TRBJ2-3; TRBD2 aligns across 11 bases. Germline V lookup: CDR1 SGHNT, CDR2 YENEEA. The trim removed 2 bases at V and 4 bases at J, leaving 11 bases unmatched. The CDR3 is 18 residues long. This CDR3 is CASSLTSLAGGQADTQYF. The CDR3 DNA follows: TGTGCCAGCAGCTTAACAAGCCTAGCGGGAGGTCAGGCAGATACGCAGTATTTT.

The J gene is TRBJ2-3, the V gene TRBV27, with unresolved D. V lost 5 bases and J lost 2, with 14 bases in between. The CDR3 loop spans 15 amino acids. Germline lookup yields CDR1 MNHEY and CDR2 SMNVEV (reference sequence). CDR3 coding DNA: TGTGCCAGCAGTAAGGACCGGCTTAACACAGATACGCAGTATTTT. Its protein product is CASSKDRLNTDTQYF.

This clone came up once. CDR3 in DNA: TGTGCCAGCAGCACAGCGGGAGATCCCACAGATACGCAGTATTTT. Its protein product is CASSTAGDPTDTQYF. The J gene is TRBJ2-3, the V gene TRBV6-1, with TRBD2 identical over 8 bases. From germline, CDR1 is MNHNS and CDR2 SASEGT. V was pared by 6 bases and J by 2 bases, with 7 bases of the junction left unmatched. The CDR3 has 15 residues.

The rearrangement links TRBV5-5 to TRBJ2-7; 9 bases line up with TRBD1. With 4 bases clipped from V and 2 bases from J, the junction kept 7 bases outside the gene matches. The CDR3 sequence is 15 residues long. CDR1 is SGHKS, CDR2 YYEKEE, per germline (reference sequence). DNA of the CDR3: TGTGCCAGCAGCGGCGGACAGGGGCAGGCCTACGAGCAGTACTTC. This encodes CASSGGQGQAYEQYF.

The gene calls are TRBV2 and TRBJ2-5; D may be TRBD1 or TRBD2 (9 bases each). The CDR3 totals 18 residues. The germline V gene has CDR1 SNHLY and CDR2 FYNNEI. Trimming cost V 4 bases and J 2 bases, with 23 bases left between them. CDR3 in DNA: TGTGCCAGCAGTGCCGGGACAGGGCGAACTAGCGGGCAAGAGACCCAGTACTTC. Protein: CASSAGTGRTSGQETQYF.

The rearrangement joins TRBV11-3 to TRBJ2-2; D may be TRBD1 or TRBD2 (5 bases each). Trimming cost V 5 bases and J 6 bases, with 7 bases left between them. The CDR3 totals 12 residues. Looked up from germline, CDR1 is SGHNT and CDR2 is YENEEA. Written as DNA, the CDR3 is TGTGCCAGCAGCCGAGGGGCCGGGGAGCTGTTTTTT. Protein product: CASSRGAGELFF. Full variable domain (missing parts from reference TRBV11-3 and TRBJ2-2): EAGVVQSPRYKIIEKKQPVAFWCNPISGHNTLYWYLQNLGQGPELLIRYENEEAVDDSQLPKDRFSAERLKGVDSTLKIQPAELGDSAVYLCASSRGAGELFFGEGSRLTVL.

The rearrangement links TRBV10-2 to TRBJ2-7; D possibly matches TRBD1 or TRBD2 (6 bases each). The CDR3 has 15 amino acids. The V gene lost 6 bases and the J gene lost 4 bases, with 19 bases spanning the gap. CDR1 is WSHSY, CDR2 SAAADI, per germline. CDR3 bases: TGCGCCAGCAGAAAAACGGGGACGGGGGCTTACGAGCAGTACTTC. It codes for CASRKTGTGAYEQYF.

This sequence joins TRBV12-2 and TRBJ2-7; no check of the table's D call, TRBD2, against the DNA was made. TRBV12-2 is a pseudogene locus. The CDR3 is 18 amino acids. CDR3 in amino acids: CASRLILAGRVFGYEQYF. In nucleotides, the CDR3 is TGTGCAAGTCGCTTAATCCTAGCGGGACGCGTTTTCGGGTACGAGCAGTACTTC.

The V call is TRBV7-2, the J call TRBJ2-7, with 7 positions matching TRBD1. The germline gives CDR1 SGHTA, CDR2 FQGNSA. Germline trimming cut 5 bases from V and 4 bases from J; bases unmatched to any gene: 8. The CDR3 contains 14 residues. The CDR3 spells CASSTRDSFYEQYF. The CDR3 DNA follows: TGTGCCAGCAGCACCAGGGACAGTTTTTACGAGCAGTACTTC.

V usage is TRBV7-2 and J usage is TRBJ2-1; D may match TRBD1 or TRBD2 (5 bases each). V lost 5 bases and J 5 bases, leaving 19 bases between the germline ends. CDR3 length: 16 residues. CDR1 is SGHTA, CDR2 FQGNSA, per germline. DNA of the CDR3: TGTGCCAGCAGCCCCCAGGGACGACTAAGGGACAATGAGCAGTTCTTC. Protein: CASSPQGRLRDNEQFF.

The V call is TRBV5-8, the J call TRBJ2-7; TRBD1 matches at 9 bases. After removal of 4 bases from V and 1 base from J, the junction contained 6 bases not matched to a gene. Germline CDR1 and CDR2: SGHTS and YDEGEE. CDR3 length equals 15 residues. The CDR3 DNA reads as TGTGCCAGCAGCATCAGGGGACAGGGTTCCTACGAGCAGTACTTC. Its translation: CASSIRGQGSYEQYF. Supplemented by reference TRBV5-8 and TRBJ2-7, the full variable domain reads EAGVTQSPTHLIKTRGQQATLRCSPISGHTSVYWYQQALGLGLQFLLWYDEGEERNRGNFPPRFSGRQFPNYSSELNVNALELEDSALYLCASSIRGQGSYEQYFGPGTRLTVT.

This chain uses TRBV6-5 with TRBJ1-4; D not resolved. Germline V CDR1 and CDR2: MNHEY, SVGAGI. Trimming shortened V by 0 bases and J by 8 bases, and 10 bases separated the two germline ends. This CDR3 has 14 amino acids. CDR3 bases: TGTGCCAGCAGTTACTCGGCCCGGCCGGAAAAACTGTTTTTT. It translates to CASSYSARPEKLFF.

The chain links TRBV27 to TRBJ1-2, with no clear D. Germline V gives CDR1 MNHEY, CDR2 SMNVEV (reference sequence). Trimming took 3 bases from V and 8 from J, leaving 25 bases between them. The length of the CDR3 is 17 residues. Written as DNA, the CDR3 is TGTGCCAGCAGTTTTTCCAGGTCGACCGTCTATATGTGGGGCTACACCTTC. Translated: CASSFSRSTVYMWGYTF.

The V call is TRBV12-5, the J call TRBJ2-1; the D gene could be TRBD1 or TRBD2 (6 bases each). Trimming took 7 bases from V and 1 from J, leaving 17 bases between them. The CDR3 covers 16 residues. CDR1 LGHNT and CDR2 FRNRAP come from the germline V gene. This CDR3 is CASARKGGLSYNEQFF. The CDR3 nucleotides are TGTGCTAGTGCCCGGAAGGGGGGTTTATCCTACAATGAGCAGTTCTTC.